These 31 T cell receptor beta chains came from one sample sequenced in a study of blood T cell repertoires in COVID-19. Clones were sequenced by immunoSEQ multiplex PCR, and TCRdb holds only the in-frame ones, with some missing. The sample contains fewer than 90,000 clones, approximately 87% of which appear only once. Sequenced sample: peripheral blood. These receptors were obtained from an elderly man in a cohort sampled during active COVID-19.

CDR3 loop: CASALGSGNSPLHF. The CDR3 nucleotides are TGTGCTAGTGCCCTCGGGTCGGGTAATTCACCCCTCCACTTT. The chain couples TRBV12-5 to TRBJ1-6; D is unclear. The V gene lost 7 bases and the J gene lost 6 bases, with 13 bases spanning the gap. This CDR3 region has 14 residues. The V gene's germline CDR1 is LGHNT and CDR2 FRNRAP.

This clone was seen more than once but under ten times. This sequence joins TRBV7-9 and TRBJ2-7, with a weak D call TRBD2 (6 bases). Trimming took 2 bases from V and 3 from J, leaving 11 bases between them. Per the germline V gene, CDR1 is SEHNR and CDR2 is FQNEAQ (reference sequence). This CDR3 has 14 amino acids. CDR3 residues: CASSLTGGIYEQYF. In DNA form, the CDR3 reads TGTGCCAGCAGCTTAACAGGAGGGATCTACGAGCAGTACTTC. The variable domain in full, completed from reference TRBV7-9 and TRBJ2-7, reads DTGVSQNPRHKITKRGQNVTFRCDPISEHNRLYWYRQTLGQGPEFLTYFQNEAQLEKSRLLSDRFSAERPKGSFSTLEIQRTEQGDSAMYLCASSLTGGIYEQYFGPGTRLTVT.

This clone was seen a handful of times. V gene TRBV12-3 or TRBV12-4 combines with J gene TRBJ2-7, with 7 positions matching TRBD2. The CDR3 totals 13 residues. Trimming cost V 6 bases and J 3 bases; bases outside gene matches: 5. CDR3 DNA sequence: TGTGCCAGCAGCCGGTGGGGGGGCTACGAGCAGTACTTC. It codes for CASSRWGGYEQYF.

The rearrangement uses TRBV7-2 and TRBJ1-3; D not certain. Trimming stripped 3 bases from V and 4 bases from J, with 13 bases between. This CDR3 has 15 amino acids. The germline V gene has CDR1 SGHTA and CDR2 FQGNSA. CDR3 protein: CASSFGSSSGNTIYF. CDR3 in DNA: TGTGCCAGCAGCTTCGGGTCGAGTTCCGGAAACACCATATATTTT.

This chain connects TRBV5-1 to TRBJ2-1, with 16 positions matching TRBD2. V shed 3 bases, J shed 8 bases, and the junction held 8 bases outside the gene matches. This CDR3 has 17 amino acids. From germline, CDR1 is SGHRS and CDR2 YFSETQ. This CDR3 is CASSSGTSGGAVHEQFF. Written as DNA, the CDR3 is TGCGCCAGCAGCTCGGGGACTAGCGGGGGGGCCGTGCATGAGCAGTTCTTC.

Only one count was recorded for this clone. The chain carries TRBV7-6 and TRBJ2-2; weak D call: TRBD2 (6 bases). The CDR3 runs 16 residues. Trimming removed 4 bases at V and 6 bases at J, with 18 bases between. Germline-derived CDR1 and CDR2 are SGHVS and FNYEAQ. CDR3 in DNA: TGTGCCAGCAGCTACGAAACAGGTGGCGGGGCCGGGGAGCTGTTTTTT. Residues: CASSYETGGGAGELFF.

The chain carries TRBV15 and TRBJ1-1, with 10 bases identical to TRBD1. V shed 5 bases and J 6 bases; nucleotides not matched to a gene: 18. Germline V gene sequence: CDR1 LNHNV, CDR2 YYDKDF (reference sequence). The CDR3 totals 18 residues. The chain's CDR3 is CATSPTLGTGERPAEAFF. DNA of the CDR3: TGTGCCACCAGCCCTACCCTTGGGACAGGGGAAAGACCAGCTGAAGCTTTCTTT. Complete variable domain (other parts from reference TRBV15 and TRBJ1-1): DAMVIQNPRYQVTQFGKPVTLSCSQTLNHNVMYWYQQKSSQAPKLLFHYYDKDFNNEADTPDNFQSRRPNTSFCFLDIRSPGLGDTAMYLCATSPTLGTGERPAEAFFGQGTRLTVV.

The CDR3 nucleotides are TGTGCCAGTAGTAAAAAAATTAAGAGCGGGGGGAACACCGGGGAGCTGTTTTTT. It yields the protein CASSKKIKSGGNTGELFF. The gene calls are TRBV19 and TRBJ2-2, with 8 nucleotides matching TRBD2. The V gene's germline CDR1 is LNHDA and CDR2 SQIVND (reference sequence). The CDR3 contains 18 residues. The V gene end was trimmed by 4 bases and the J gene end by 1 base; junction bases not matched to a gene: 11.

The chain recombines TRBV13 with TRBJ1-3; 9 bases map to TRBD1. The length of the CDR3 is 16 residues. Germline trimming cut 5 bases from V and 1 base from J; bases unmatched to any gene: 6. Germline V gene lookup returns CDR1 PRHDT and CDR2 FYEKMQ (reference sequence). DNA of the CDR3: TGTGCCAGCAGCCGACTCGGGACAGGGTCTGGAAACACCATATATTTT. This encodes CASSRLGTGSGNTIYF. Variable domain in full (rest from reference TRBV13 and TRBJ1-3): AAGVIQSPRHLIKEKRETATLKCYPIPRHDTVYWYQQGPGQDPQFLISFYEKMQSDKGSIPDRFSAQQFSDYHSELNMSSLELGDSALYFCASSRLGTGSGNTIYFGEGSWLTVV.

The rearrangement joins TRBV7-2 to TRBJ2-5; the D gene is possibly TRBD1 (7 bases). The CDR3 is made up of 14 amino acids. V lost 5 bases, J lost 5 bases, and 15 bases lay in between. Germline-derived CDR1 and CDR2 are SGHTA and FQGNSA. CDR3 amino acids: CASSPPGGRETQYF. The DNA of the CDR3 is TGTGCCAGCAGCCCCCCAGGGGGGCGGGAGACCCAGTACTTC.

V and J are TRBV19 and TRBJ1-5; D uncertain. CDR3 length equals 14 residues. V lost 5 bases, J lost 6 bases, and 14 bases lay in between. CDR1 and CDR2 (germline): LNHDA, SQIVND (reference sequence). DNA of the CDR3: TGTGCCAGTAGTCCAGAGGACTCTACTCAGCCCCAGCATTTT. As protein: CASSPEDSTQPQHF.

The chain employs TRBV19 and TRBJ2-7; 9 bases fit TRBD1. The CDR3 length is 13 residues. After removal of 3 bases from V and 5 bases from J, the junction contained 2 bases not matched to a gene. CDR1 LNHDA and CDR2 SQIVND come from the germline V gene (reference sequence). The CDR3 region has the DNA TGTGCCAGTAGTATGGACAGGGGCGACGAGCAGTACGTC. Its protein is CASSMDRGDEQYV.

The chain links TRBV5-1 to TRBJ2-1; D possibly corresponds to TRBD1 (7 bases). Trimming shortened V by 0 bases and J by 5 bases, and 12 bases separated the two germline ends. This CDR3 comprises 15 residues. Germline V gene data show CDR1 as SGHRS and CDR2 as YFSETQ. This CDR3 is CASSLEGGTDNEQFF. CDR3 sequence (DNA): TGCGCCAGCAGCTTGGAAGGGGGGACAGACAATGAGCAGTTCTTC.

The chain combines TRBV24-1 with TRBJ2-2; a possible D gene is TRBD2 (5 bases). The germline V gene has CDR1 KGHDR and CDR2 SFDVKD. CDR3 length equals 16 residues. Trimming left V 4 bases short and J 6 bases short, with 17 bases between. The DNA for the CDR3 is TGTGCCACCAGTGACCCCCGCGGTGGGAGTTCCGGGGAGCTGTTTTTT. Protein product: CATSDPRGGSSGELFF.

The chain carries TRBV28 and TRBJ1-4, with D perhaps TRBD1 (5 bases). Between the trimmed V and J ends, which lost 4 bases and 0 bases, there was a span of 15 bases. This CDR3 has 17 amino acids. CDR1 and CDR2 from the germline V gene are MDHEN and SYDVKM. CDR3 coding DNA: TGTGCCAGCAGTTGGATTAGGACACTAACAACTAATGAAAAACTGTTTTTT. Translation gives CASSWIRTLTTNEKLFF.

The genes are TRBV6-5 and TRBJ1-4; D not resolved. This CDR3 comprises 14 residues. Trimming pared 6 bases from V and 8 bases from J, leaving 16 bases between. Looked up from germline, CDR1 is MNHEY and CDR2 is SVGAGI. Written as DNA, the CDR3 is TGTGCCAGCAGGAGCTCAGGTGTTCAGGAAAAACTGTTTTTT. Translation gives CASRSSGVQEKLFF.

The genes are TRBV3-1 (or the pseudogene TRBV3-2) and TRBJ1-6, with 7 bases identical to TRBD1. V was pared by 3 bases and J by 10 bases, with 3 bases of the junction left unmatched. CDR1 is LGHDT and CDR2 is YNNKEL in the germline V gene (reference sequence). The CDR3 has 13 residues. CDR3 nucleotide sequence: TGTGCCAGCAGCCAGGACAGGAGGTCACCCCTCCACTTT. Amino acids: CASSQDRRSPLHF.

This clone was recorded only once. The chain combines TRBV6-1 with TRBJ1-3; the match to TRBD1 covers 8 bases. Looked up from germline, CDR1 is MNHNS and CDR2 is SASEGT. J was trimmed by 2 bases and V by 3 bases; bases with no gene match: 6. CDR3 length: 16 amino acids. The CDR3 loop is CASSDPGQVTGNTIYF. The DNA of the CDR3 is TGTGCCAGCAGTGACCCGGGACAGGTCACTGGAAACACCATATATTTT.

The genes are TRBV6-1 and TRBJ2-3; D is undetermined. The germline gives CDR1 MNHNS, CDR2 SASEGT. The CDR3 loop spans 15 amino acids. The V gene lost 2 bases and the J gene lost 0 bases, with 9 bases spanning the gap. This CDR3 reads CASSELLTSTDTQYF. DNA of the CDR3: TGTGCCAGCAGTGAATTGTTAACTAGCACAGATACGCAGTATTTT.

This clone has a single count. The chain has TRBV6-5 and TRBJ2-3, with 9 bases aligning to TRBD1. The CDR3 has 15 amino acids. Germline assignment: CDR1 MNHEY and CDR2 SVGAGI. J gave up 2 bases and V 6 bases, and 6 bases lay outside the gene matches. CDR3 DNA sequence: TGTGCCAGCAGGTCCGGGACAGGGACCACAGATACGCAGTATTTT. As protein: CASRSGTGTTDTQYF.

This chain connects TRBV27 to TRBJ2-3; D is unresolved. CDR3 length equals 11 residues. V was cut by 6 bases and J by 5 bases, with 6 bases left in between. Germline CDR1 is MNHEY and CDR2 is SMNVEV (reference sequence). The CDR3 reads CASRTVDTQYF. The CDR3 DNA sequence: TGTGCCAGCAGAACAGTAGATACGCAGTATTTT.

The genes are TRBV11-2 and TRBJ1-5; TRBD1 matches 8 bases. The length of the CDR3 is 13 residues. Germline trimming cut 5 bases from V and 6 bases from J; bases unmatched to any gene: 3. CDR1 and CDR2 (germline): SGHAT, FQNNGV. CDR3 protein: CASSPTGGQPQHF. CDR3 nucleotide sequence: TGTGCCAGCAGCCCAACAGGGGGTCAGCCCCAGCATTTT. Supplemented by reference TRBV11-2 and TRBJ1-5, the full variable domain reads EAGVAQSPRYKIIEKRQSVAFWCNPISGHATLYWYQQILGQGPKLLIQFQNNGVVDDSQLPKDRFSAERLKGVDSTLKIQPAKLEDSAVYLCASSPTGGQPQHFGDGTRLSIL.

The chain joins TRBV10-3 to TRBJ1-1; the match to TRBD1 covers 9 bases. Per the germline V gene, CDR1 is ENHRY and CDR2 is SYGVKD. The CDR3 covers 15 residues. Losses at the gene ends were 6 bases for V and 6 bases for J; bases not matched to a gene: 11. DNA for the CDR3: TGTGCCATCAGGGGAAACGGACAGGGGCGGCCTGAAGCTTTCTTT. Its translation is CAIRGNGQGRPEAFF.

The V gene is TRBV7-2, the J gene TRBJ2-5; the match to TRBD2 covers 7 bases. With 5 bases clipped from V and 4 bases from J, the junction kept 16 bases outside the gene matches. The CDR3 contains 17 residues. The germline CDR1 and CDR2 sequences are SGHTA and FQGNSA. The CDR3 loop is CASSPRASGRIGETQYF. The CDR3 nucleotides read TGTGCCAGCAGCCCTCGGGCTAGCGGACGCATCGGAGAGACCCAGTACTTC.

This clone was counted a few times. As DNA, the CDR3 is TGTGCCAGCTCACTGTCGCGGGGAGAATACAATGAGCAGTTCTTC. It encodes CASSLSRGEYNEQFF. This sequence joins TRBV18 and TRBJ2-1; D might be TRBD2 (6 bases). This CDR3 spans 15 amino acids. V dropped 4 bases and J dropped 4 bases, with 14 bases sitting between them. Germline values: CDR1 KGHSH, CDR2 LQKENI.

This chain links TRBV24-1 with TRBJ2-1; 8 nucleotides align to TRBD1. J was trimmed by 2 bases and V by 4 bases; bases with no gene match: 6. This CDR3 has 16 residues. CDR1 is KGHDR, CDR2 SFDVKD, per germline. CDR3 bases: TGTGCCACCAGTGACCCGGACAGGGCCACCTACAATGAGCAGTTCTTC. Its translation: CATSDPDRATYNEQFF.

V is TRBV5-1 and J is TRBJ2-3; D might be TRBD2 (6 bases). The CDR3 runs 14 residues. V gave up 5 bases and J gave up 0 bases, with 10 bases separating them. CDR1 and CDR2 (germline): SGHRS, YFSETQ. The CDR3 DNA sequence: TGCGCCAGCAGTAGCGGCCTTAGCACAGATACGCAGTATTTT. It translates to CASSSGLSTDTQYF.

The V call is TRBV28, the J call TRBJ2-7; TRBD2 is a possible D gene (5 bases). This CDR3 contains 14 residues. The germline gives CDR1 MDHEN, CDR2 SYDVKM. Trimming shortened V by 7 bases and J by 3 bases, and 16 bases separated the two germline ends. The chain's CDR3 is CASTDPGNDYEQYV. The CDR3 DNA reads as TGTGCCAGCACGGACCCGGGAAATGACTACGAGCAGTACGTC.

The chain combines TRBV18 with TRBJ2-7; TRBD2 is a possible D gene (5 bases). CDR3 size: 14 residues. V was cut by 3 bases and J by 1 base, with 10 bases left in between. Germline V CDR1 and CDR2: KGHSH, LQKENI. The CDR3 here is CASSPEVDSYEQYV. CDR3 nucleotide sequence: TGTGCCAGCTCACCGGAGGTGGATTCCTACGAGCAGTACGTC.

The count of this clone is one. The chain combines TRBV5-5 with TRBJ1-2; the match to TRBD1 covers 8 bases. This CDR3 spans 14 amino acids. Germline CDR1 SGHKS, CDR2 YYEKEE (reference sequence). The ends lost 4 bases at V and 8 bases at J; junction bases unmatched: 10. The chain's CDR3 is CASSLGTGLWGYTF. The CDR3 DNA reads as TGTGCCAGCAGCCTCGGGACAGGCCTTTGGGGCTACACCTTC.

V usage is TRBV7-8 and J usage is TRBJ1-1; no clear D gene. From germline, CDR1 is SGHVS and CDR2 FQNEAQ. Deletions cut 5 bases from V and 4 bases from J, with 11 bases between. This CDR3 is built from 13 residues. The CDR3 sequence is CASSPLRLTEAFF. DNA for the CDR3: TGTGCCAGCAGCCCCCTTCGACTCACTGAAGCTTTCTTT.